This TCR beta chain was sequenced during a study of vaccination and CD4 T cells after COVID-19. The junction had 8 bases not matched to a gene; V was cut back by 0 bases and J by 7 bases. Per the germline V gene, CDR1 is SGHTA and CDR2 is FQGNSA. CDR3 length equals 15 residues. Specified treatment: approximately nine-day PBMC culture with coronavirus spike peptide pools or control peptides (ViraFEST assay). Cultured CD4+ T cell DNA underwent sequencing with the Oncomine TCR Beta short-read assay. TCRdb reanalysed the PCR reads using MiXCR and keeps one entry per CDR3 protein. The table includes 7,500 to 10,000 distinct CDR3 sequences, 35% to 40% detected once. This clonotype was counted between two and nine times. Its cognate antigen is unknown.

V is TRBV7-2 and J is TRBJ1-1; 7 bases agree with TRBD1. The sequencing sample was made of CD4+ T cells from blood, cultured in vitro. This sequence originates from a human donor who had recovered from COVID-19. The CDR3 loop reads CASSLAPGQVVEAFF. CDR3 coding DNA: TGTGCCAGCAGCTTAGCCCCCGGACAGGTAGTTGAAGCTTTCTTT.